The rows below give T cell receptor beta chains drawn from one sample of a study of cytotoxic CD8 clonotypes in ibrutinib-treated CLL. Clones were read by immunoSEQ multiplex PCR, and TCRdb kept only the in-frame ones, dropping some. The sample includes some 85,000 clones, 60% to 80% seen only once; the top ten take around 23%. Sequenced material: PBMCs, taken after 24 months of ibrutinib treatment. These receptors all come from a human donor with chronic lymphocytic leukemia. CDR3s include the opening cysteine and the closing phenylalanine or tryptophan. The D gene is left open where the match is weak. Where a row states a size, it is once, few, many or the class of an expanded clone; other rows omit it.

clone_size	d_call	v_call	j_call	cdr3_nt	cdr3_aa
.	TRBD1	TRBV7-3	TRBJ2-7	TGTGCCAGCAGCTTATCGGGTGGGACAGGGGAGTACGAGCAGTACTTC	CASSLSGGTGEYEQYF
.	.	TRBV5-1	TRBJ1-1	TGCGCCAGCAGCCCAGAAGTGTTGAACACTGAAGCTTTCTTT	CASSPEVLNTEAFF
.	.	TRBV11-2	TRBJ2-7	TGTGCCAGCAGCACCTGGGACTCTGGAACCTACGAGCAGTACTTC	CASSTWDSGTYEQYF
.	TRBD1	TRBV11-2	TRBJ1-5	TGTGCCAGCAGCACACAGGGGAGCAATCAGCCCCAGCATTTT	CASSTQGSNQPQHF
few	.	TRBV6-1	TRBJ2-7	TGTGCCAGCAGTGAAGCTGGGGGCATGGCCTACGAGCAGTACTTC	CASSEAGGMAYEQYF
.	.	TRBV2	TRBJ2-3	TGTGCCAGCAAGGGGCGGAGCACAGATACGCAGTATTTT	CASKGRSTDTQYF
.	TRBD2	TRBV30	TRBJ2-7	TGTGCCTGGAGTGCCGGACTAGGCGCGAGCGAGCAGTACTTC	CAWSAGLGASEQYF
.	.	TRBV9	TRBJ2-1	TGTGCCAGCAGCGTGTACTGGACTCAATACAATGAGCAGTTCTTC	CASSVYWTQYNEQFF
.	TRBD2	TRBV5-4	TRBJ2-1	TGTGCCAGCAGCTTGGAGGTAGCGGGAGCCCCGCATGAGCAGTTCTTC	CASSLEVAGAPHEQFF
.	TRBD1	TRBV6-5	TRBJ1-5	TGTGCCAGCAGCCGAACAGGGGGCGATAGGCCCCAGCATTTT	CASSRTGGDRPQHF
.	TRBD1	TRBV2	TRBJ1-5	TGTGCCAGCAGGGACAGGGGTTACAATCAGCCCCAGCATTTT	CASRDRGYNQPQHF
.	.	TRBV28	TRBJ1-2	TGTGCCAGCAGGGACAACTATGGCTACACCTTC	CASRDNYGYTF
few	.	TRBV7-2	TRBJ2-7	TGTGCCAGCAGCTTAGACAGAGAGATAACCTACGAGCAGTACTTC	CASSLDREITYEQYF
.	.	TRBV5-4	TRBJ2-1	TGTGCCAGCAGTGAGACTCCAGGGGCTTACAATGAGCAGTTCTTC	CASSETPGAYNEQFF
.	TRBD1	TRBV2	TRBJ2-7	TGTGCCAGCAGTGAAGCAGGGACAGGGTTTGGTTACGAGCAGTACTTC	CASSEAGTGFGYEQYF
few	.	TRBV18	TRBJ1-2	TGTGCCAGCTCACTAGCGGATAACTATGGCTACACCTTC	CASSLADNYGYTF
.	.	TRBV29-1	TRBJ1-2	TGCAGCGTTGAGCGGGATCAGGGGTTGGACTATGGCTACACCTTC	CSVERDQGLDYGYTF
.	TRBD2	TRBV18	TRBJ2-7	TGTGCCAGCTCACCACCAGGACTAGACTACGAGCAGTACTTC	CASSPPGLDYEQYF
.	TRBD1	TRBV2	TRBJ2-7	TGTGCCAGCAGCGTTGACAGGGGGTTCTCCTACGAGCAGTACTTC	CASSVDRGFSYEQYF
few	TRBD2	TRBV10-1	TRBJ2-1	TGCGCCAGCAGTGATAGCGGGAGCCCCGAGCAGTTCTTC	CASSDSGSPEQFF
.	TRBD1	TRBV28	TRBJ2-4	TGTGCCAGCAGGTCGACAGGGACAAAAAACATTCAGTACTTC	CASRSTGTKNIQYF
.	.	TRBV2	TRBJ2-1	TGTGCCAGAGAGGCACGGGAGCCTACAGTCGACAATGAGCAGTTCTTC	CAREAREPTVDNEQFF
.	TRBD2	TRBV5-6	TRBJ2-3	TGTGCCAGCAGCTTGGGGGGGATAGCGGGATCCCCCGATACGCAGTATTTT	CASSLGGIAGSPDTQYF
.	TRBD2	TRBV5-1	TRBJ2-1	TGCGCCAGCAGCCCAATCACGGGAGGAAACCGCAATGAGCAGTTCTTC	CASSPITGGNRNEQFF
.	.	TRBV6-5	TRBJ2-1	TGTGCCAGCAGTTTGTACCCTAGGACGGACCGGTTCTTC	CASSLYPRTDRFF
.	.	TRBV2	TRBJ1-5	TGTGCCAGCAGTGAAGATGCATCCTATAGCAATCAGCCCCAGCATTTT	CASSEDASYSNQPQHF
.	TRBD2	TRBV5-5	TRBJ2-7	TGTGCCAGCAGCCCCCTACTTAGCGGGGGGGCAGACGAGCAGTACTTC	CASSPLLSGGADEQYF
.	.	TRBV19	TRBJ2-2	TGTGCCAGTAGCCTTAGGCGGACGGTGGTGGGGAACACCGGGGAGCTGTTTTTT	CASSLRRTVVGNTGELFF
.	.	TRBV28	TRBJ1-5	TGTGCCAGCAGTTTAGTGGGGAACGGCAATCAGCCCCAGCATTTT	CASSLVGNGNQPQHF